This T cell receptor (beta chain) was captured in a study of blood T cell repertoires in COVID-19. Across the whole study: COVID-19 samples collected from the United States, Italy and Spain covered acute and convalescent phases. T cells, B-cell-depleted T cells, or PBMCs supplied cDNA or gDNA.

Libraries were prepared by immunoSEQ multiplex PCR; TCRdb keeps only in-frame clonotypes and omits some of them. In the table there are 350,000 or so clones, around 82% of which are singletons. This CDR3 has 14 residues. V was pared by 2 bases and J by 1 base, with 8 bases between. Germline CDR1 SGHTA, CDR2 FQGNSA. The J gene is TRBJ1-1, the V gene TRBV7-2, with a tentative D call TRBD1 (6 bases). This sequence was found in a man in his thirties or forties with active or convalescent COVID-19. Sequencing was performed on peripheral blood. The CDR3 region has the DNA TGTGCCAGCAGCTTAAGCAGGGGGAACACTGAAGCTTTCTTT. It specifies CASSLSRGNTEAFF.